Each of the 15 T cell receptor beta chains below was sequenced from the same sample in a study of cytomegalovirus exposure and HLA in healthy donors. PCR used 60 Vbeta primers and 13 Jbeta primers. Method: immunoSEQ multiplex PCR; TCRdb's copy keeps in-frame clones and lacks some. This table holds around 200,000 clones, around 80% found once. The material sequenced was PBMCs. These receptors all stem from a woman aged 25-40 years in good health and CMV-seropositive.

This rearrangement joins TRBV4-1 to TRBJ1-5; D ambiguous. V lost 2 bases and J lost 5, with 10 bases in between. The germline V gene has CDR1 MGHRA and CDR2 YSYEKL. The CDR3 length is 14 residues. The CDR3 coding sequence is TGCGCCAGCAGCCAATATACGGAGGATCAGCCCCAGCATTTT. Translated, it gives CASSQYTEDQPQHF.

This clone occurred a few times. This sequence joins TRBV18 and TRBJ1-4; D gene unclear. The V end lost 9 bases, the J end lost 0 bases, and 11 bases lay between the germline ends. The V gene's germline CDR1 is KGHSH and CDR2 LQKENI. CDR3 size: 14 residues. The CDR3 reads CASTPGATNEKLFF. Here the CDR3 DNA reads TGTGCCAGTACCCCCGGAGCAACTAATGAAAAACTGTTTTTT.

Turning to this clone: Other DNA sequences in the same sample also yield this CDR3. This chain connects TRBV2 to TRBJ1-5; tentative D call: TRBD1 (5 bases). Deletions cut 3 bases from V and 7 bases from J, with 16 bases between. Germline CDR1 reads SNHLY; CDR2 reads FYNNEI. The CDR3 is made up of 15 amino acids. CDR3 in amino acids: CASSDSGQGSQPQHF. In DNA form, the CDR3 reads TGTGCCAGCAGTGATTCTGGACAAGGGTCCCAGCCCCAGCATTTT. Full variable domain (remainder filled in from reference TRBV2 and TRBJ1-5): EPEVTQTPSHQVTQMGQEVILRCVPISNHLYFYWYRQILGQKVEFLVSFYNNEISEKSEIFDDQFSVERPDGSNFTLKIRSTKLEDSAMYFCASSDSGQGSQPQHFGDGTRLSIL.

A few counts support this clone. V and J are TRBV2 and TRBJ2-3; possibly TRBD2 for D (5 bases). Germline lookup yields CDR1 SNHLY and CDR2 FYNNEI. The ends were cut back, 8 bases at V and 9 bases at J, with 15 bases in the middle. The CDR3 loop spans 12 amino acids. CDR3 amino acids: CASSPEVATQYF. CDR3 nucleotides: TGTGCCAGCTCGCCGGAGGTGGCGACGCAGTATTTT.

The chain employs TRBV11-2 and TRBJ1-5, with a tentative D call TRBD1 (6 bases). Trimming removed 3 bases at V and 9 bases at J, with 9 bases between. The CDR3 spans 12 residues. Germline V gene lookup returns CDR1 SGHAT and CDR2 FQNNGV. In DNA, the CDR3 is TGTGCCAGCAGCTTGGGGGGGCCGCCCCAGCATTTT. It is translated as CASSLGGPPQHF.

The rearrangement links TRBV29-1 to TRBJ2-1, with a weak D call TRBD2 (5 bases). CDR3 length: 15 amino acids. The germline V gene encodes CDR1 SQVTM and CDR2 ANQGSEA. Trimming took off 3 bases at V and 1 base at J, with 13 bases between the two ends. CDR3 sequence reads: CSVEALGDSYNEQFF. DNA for the CDR3: TGCAGCGTTGAGGCCCTGGGAGATTCCTACAATGAGCAGTTCTTC.

This clone has a handful of counts. This chain links TRBV5-8 with TRBJ2-3, with 7 bases that match TRBD2. There are 16 residues in the CDR3. The germline V gene has CDR1 SGHTS and CDR2 YDEGEE. Trimming took 1 base from V and 2 from J; bases not matched to a gene: 7. The CDR3 spells CASSLLDERDTDTQYF. The CDR3 nucleotides are TGTGCCAGCAGCTTGTTAGATGAGCGGGACACAGATACGCAGTATTTT.

This chain links TRBV2 with TRBJ1-2; a possible D gene is TRBD1 (5 bases). The CDR3 spans 11 residues. Germline CDR1 reads SNHLY; CDR2 reads FYNNEI. V dropped 6 bases and J dropped 8 bases, with 10 bases sitting between them. The DNA for the CDR3 is TGTGCCAGCAGGGACACGAGCGGCTACACCTTC. This sequence encodes CASRDTSGYTF.

This chain's CDR3 is CASSQDSGGPEAFF. The CDR3 region has the DNA TGCGCCAGCAGCCAAGATTCGGGGGGTCCTGAAGCTTTCTTT. The gene calls are TRBV4-3 and TRBJ1-1, with D possibly being TRBD1 (5 bases). V was pared by 0 bases and J by 6 bases, with 11 bases between. Germline CDR1 reads LGHNA; CDR2 reads YSLEER. The CDR3 is made up of 14 amino acids.

The chain uses TRBV18 and TRBJ1-3; 7 bases are shared with TRBD1. The CDR3 totals 15 residues. Per germline, CDR1 KGHSH and CDR2 LQKENI. The J segment lost 8 bases and the V segment lost 1 base, leaving 8 bases of the junction unmatched. The CDR3 loop is CASSPQEGQKYTIYF. The CDR3 DNA reads TGTGCCAGCTCACCACAGGAGGGACAGAAATACACCATATATTTT.

The chain joins TRBV11-2 to TRBJ2-7; tentatively, D is TRBD1 (5 bases). Trimming removed 1 base from V and 4 bases from J, with 11 bases in between. The germline V gene has CDR1 SGHAT and CDR2 FQNNGV. The CDR3 runs to 14 residues. This CDR3 is CASSLADTLYEQYF. DNA for the CDR3: TGTGCCAGCAGCTTAGCGGACACCCTATACGAGCAGTACTTC.

This rearrangement joins TRBV29-1 to TRBJ1-1, with 7 positions matching TRBD1. Germline V gene lookup returns CDR1 SQVTM and CDR2 ANQGSEA. The CDR3 is 14 amino acids. After removal of 7 bases from V and 8 bases from J, the junction contained 16 bases not matched to a gene. The DNA of the CDR3 is TGCAGCGCCGAGACGAGACAGGGATTTCTGGAAGCTTTCTTT. Protein: CSAETRQGFLEAFF. Full variable domain (remainder filled in from reference TRBV29-1 and TRBJ1-1): SAVISQKPSRDICQRGTSLTIQCQVDSQVTMMFWYRQQPGQSLTLIATANQGSEATYESGFVIDKFPISRPNLTFSTLTVSNMSPEDSSIYLCSAETRQGFLEAFFGQGTRLTVV.

This clone showed up just once. Written as DNA, the CDR3 is TGCGCCAGCAGCCAAAAAGGGACAGGGGGCGAGCAGTACTTC. This encodes CASSQKGTGGEQYF. The rearrangement uses TRBV4-1 and TRBJ2-7, with TRBD1 identical over 11 bases. Germline V lookup: CDR1 MGHRA, CDR2 YSYEKL. The CDR3 loop spans 14 amino acids. V lost 2 bases and J lost 6; bases outside the gene matches: 3.

The V gene is TRBV28, the J gene TRBJ2-6; 8 bases agree with TRBD1. From germline, CDR1 is MDHEN and CDR2 SYDVKM. V trimming: 4 bases; J trimming: 3 bases; junction bases outside the gene matches: 8. This CDR3 region has 17 residues. CDR3 residues: CASSSPQGADGANVLTF. In nucleotides, the CDR3 is TGTGCCAGCAGTTCTCCTCAGGGGGCCGATGGGGCCAACGTCCTGACTTTC.

This rearrangement joins TRBV18 to TRBJ1-1; no clear D gene. Looked up from germline, CDR1 is KGHSH and CDR2 is LQKENI. V was trimmed by 0 bases and J by 2 bases, leaving 10 bases between them. The CDR3 runs to 15 residues. The CDR3 region is CASSPPGAFNTEAFF. In nucleotides, the CDR3 is TGTGCCAGCTCACCACCGGGAGCCTTTAACACTGAAGCTTTCTTT. Together with reference TRBV18 and TRBJ1-1, the CDR3 gives the full variable domain: NAGVMQNPRHLVRRRGQEARLRCSPMKGHSHVYWYRQLPEEGLKFMVYLQKENIIDESGMPKERFSAEFPKEGPSILRIQQVVRGDSAAYFCASSPPGAFNTEAFFGQGTRLTVV.